This record concerns one T cell receptor beta chain sequence. Authors' methods: Reference gene primer amplification gave nucleated cell count estimates. Measured with immunoSEQ multiplex PCR; TCRdb has only the in-frame clones, and not every one. V, J and clone size were drawn from that table, and D and trimming were deduced from the DNA. This table holds roughly 120,000 clones, about 90% found once. The sample comes from a study of blood T cell repertoires in COVID-19. Study information: COVID-19 samples collected from the United States, Italy and Spain covered acute and convalescent phases. PBMCs, B-cell-depleted T cells, or T cells were the source of the cDNA or gDNA that made up the material.

The CDR3 is 14 amino acids. In germline, CDR1 is SGHRS, CDR2 YFSETQ. V was cut by 2 bases and J by 5 bases, with 11 bases left in between. The receptor was derived from a woman aged 45-65 years with active or convalescent COVID-19. Sequenced material: peripheral blood. The chain uses TRBV5-1 and TRBJ2-1, with D maybe TRBD2 (5 bases). The CDR3 bases are TGCGCCAGCAGCTTACCGGGAATAAACAATGAGCAGTTCTTC. Protein: CASSLPGINNEQFF.